The rows below give T cell receptor beta chains drawn from one sample of a study of blood T cell repertoires in COVID-19. Data came from immunoSEQ multiplex PCR; TCRdb stores just in-frame clones and leaves some out. The sample shows 200,000 to 250,000 clones, about 88% of them seen only once. Sequenced: peripheral blood. These TCRs come from a man aged 55-75 years with acute or convalescent COVID-19. The conserved cysteine and the conserved F or W are not part of the CDR3 here. Only part of the rows carry a size: once, few, many, or a class if the clone is expanded.

CDR3 protein | V gene | clone size | CDR3 length
ASSQAGTGNTDTQY | TRBV4-2 | NA | 14
ASTSVLLTEAF | TRBV6-5 | NA | 11
ASSTGPGRNQPQH | TRBV19 | many | 13
ASRGQGTQY | TRBV12-3/TRBV12-4 | NA | 9
ASSVGQVKITEAF | TRBV9 | few | 13
ASSKAGQGGLLGKETQY | TRBV21-1 | NA | 17
ASSLIVSPYEQY | TRBV5-1 | NA | 12
ASSGDQGATPLH | TRBV5-1 | NA | 12
ASSQATSGGRDTQY | TRBV3-1/TRBV3-2 | NA | 14
ASRFGQETQY | TRBV6-6 | NA | 10
AWSVGTGASPLH | TRBV30 | few | 12
ASSKRGPTDTQY | TRBV6-2/TRBV6-3 | NA | 12
ASSAIGTASYGYT | TRBV9 | NA | 13
ASSLEGRLLSSYEQY | TRBV7-8 | NA | 15
ASSPRNNRNNEQY | TRBV5-6 | NA | 13
ASTRGASQETQY | TRBV6-5 | NA | 12
ASSPYLTYEQY | TRBV27 | NA | 11
ASSHGGSYNEQF | TRBV14 | NA | 12